This note documents a single T cell receptor beta chain sequence. This entry comes from a study of blood T cell repertoires in COVID-19. About the study: The samples span acute and convalescent COVID-19 from the United States, Italy and Spain.

Per the authors' pipeline: Amplified reference gene primers provided the basis for estimating nucleated cell counts. The table came from immunoSEQ multiplex PCR; TCRdb's copy has only in-frame clones and leaves some out. That table gives V, J and clone size, and the DNA gave D and trimming. The sample shows 200,000 to 250,000 clones, around 80% of them seen only once. The CDR3 consists of 13 residues. Germline V gives CDR1 MGHRA, CDR2 YSYEKL. V lost 5 bases to trimming and J lost 6 bases, with 8 bases between them. Sequencing used peripheral blood. The chain has TRBV4-1 and TRBJ1-6; D is possibly TRBD1 (5 bases). The TCR comes from a man aged 30 to 39 with active or convalescent COVID-19. CDR3 residues: CASSIDSNSPLHF. DNA of the CDR3: TGCGCCAGCAGCATCGACAGTAATTCACCCCTCCACTTT.